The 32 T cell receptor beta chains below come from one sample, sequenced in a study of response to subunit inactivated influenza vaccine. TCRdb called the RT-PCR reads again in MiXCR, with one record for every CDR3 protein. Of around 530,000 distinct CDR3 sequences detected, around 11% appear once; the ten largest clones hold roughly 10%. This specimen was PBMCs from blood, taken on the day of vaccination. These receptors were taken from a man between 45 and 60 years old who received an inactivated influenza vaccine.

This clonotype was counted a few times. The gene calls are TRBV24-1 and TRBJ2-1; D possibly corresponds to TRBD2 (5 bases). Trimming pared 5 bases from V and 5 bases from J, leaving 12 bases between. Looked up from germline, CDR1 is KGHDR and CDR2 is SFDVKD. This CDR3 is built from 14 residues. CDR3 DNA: TGTGCCACCAGTGGGGAGACCTACCACAATGAGCAGTTCTTC. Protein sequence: CATSGETYHNEQFF.

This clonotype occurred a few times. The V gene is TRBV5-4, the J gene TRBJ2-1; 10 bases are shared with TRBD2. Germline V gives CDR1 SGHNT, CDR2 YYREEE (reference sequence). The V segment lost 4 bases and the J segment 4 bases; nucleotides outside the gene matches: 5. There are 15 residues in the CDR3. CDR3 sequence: CASSPQAGGYNEQFF. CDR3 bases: TGTGCCAGCAGCCCCCAAGCGGGGGGGTACAATGAGCAGTTCTTC.

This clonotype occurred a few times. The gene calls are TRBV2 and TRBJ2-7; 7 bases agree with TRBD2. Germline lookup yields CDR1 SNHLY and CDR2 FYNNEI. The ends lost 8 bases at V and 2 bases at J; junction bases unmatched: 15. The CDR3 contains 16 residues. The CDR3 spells CASVGLGLGVTYEQYF. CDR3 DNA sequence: TGTGCCAGCGTGGGGCTCGGACTAGGCGTGACCTACGAGCAGTACTTC.

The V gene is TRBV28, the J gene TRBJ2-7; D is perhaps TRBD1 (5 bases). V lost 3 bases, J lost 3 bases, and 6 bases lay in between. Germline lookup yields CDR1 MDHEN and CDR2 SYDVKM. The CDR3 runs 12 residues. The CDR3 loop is CASSFRVYEQYF. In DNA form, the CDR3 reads TGTGCCAGCAGTTTCAGGGTCTACGAGCAGTACTTC.

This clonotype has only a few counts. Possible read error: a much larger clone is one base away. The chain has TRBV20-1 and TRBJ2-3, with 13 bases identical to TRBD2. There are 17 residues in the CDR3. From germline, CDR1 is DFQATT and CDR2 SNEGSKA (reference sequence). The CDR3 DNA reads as TGCTGTGCTAGACTGGGAACTAGCGGGGGGGAGGGAGATACGCAGTATTTT. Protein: CCARLGTSGGEGDTQYF.

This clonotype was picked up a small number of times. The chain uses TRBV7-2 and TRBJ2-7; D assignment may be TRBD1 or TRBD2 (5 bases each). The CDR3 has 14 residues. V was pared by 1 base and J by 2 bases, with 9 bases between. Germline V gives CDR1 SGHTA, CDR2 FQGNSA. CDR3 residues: CASSLDTGPYEQYF. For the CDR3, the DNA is TGTGCCAGCAGCTTAGATACGGGGCCCTACGAGCAGTACTTC. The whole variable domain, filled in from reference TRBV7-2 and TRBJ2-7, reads GAGVSQSPSNKVTEKGKDVELRCDPISGHTALYWYRQSLGQGLEFLIYFQGNSAPDKSGLPSDRFSAERTGGSVSTLTIQRTQQEDSAVYLCASSLDTGPYEQYFGPGTRLTVT.

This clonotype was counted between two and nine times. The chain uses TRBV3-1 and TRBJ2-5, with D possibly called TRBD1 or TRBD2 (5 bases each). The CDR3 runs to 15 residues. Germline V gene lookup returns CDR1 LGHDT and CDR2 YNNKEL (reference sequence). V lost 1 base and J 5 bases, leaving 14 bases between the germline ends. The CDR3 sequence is CASSQVYRTGETQYF. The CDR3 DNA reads TGTGCCAGCAGCCAAGTTTACAGGACGGGGGAGACCCAGTACTTC.

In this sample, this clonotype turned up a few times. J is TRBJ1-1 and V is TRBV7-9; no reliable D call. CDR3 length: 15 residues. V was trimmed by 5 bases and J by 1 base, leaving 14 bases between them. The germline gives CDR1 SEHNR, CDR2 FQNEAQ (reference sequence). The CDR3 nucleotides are TGTGCCAGCAGCGAAGTGTGGTGGGAGAACACTGAAGCTTTCTTT. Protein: CASSEVWWENTEAFF.

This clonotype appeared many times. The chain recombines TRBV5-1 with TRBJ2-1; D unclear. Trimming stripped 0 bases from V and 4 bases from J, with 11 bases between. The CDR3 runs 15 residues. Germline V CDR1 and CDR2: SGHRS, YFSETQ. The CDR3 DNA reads TGCGCCAGCAGCTTGGCGGGCCCCTTTTACAATGAGCAGTTCTTC. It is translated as CASSLAGPFYNEQFF.

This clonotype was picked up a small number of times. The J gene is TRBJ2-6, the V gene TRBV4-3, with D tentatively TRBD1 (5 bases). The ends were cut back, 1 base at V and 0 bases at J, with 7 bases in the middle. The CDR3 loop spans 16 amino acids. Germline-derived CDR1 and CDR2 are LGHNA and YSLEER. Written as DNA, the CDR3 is TGCGCCAGCAGCCAAGGACAGAACTCTGGGGCCAACGTCCTGACTTTC. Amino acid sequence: CASSQGQNSGANVLTF.

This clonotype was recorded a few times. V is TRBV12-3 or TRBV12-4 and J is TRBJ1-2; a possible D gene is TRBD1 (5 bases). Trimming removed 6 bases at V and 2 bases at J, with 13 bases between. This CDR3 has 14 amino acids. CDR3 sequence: CASSRQKRNYGYTF. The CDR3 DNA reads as TGTGCCAGCAGCAGACAGAAGCGCAACTATGGCTACACCTTC.

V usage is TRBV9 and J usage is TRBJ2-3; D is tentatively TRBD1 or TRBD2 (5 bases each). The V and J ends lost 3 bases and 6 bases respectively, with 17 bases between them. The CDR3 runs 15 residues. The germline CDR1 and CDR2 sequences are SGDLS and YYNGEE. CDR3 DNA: TGTGCCAGCAGCGCCGGGACCCACTCTGCGGATACGCAGTATTTT. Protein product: CASSAGTHSADTQYF.

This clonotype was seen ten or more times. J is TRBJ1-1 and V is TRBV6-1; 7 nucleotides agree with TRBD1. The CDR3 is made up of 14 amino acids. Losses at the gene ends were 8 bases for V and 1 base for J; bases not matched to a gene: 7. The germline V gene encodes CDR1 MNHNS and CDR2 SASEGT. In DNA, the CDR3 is TGTGCCAGCTCCCTGGAGGGGGCGAACACTGAAGCTTTCTTT. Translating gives CASSLEGANTEAFF.

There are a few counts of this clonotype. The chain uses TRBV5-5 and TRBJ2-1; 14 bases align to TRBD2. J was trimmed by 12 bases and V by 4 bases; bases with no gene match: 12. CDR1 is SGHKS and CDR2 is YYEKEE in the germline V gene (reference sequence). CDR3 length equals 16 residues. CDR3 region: CASSGGLAGGNPVQFF. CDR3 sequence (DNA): TGTGCCAGCAGCGGTGGACTAGCGGGGGGAAATCCGGTGCAGTTCTTC.

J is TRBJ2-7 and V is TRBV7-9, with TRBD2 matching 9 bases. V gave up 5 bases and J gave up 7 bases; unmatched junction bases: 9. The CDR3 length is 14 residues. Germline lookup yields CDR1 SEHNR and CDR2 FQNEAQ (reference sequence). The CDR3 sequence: CASSVSGRLEEQYF. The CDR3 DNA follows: TGTGCCAGCAGCGTGAGCGGGAGGCTTGAGGAGCAGTACTTC.

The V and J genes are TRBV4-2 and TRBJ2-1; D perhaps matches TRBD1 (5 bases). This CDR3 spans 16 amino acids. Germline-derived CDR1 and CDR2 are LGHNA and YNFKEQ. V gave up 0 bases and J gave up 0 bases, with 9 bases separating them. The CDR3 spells CASSQDDSLSYNEQFF. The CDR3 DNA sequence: TGTGCCAGCAGCCAAGATGACAGCCTCTCCTACAATGAGCAGTTCTTC.

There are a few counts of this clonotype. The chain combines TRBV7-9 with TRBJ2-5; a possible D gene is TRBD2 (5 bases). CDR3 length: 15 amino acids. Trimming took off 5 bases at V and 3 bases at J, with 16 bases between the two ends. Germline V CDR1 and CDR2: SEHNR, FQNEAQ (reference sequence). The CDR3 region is CASSTNFRGEETQYF. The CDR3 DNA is TGTGCCAGCAGCACAAACTTCCGGGGTGAAGAGACCCAGTACTTC.

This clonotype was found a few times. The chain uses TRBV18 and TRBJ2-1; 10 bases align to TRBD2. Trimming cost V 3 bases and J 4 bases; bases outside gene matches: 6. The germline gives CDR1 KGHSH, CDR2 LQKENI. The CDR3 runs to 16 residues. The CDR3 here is CASSPVWTSGYNEQFF. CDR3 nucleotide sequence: TGTGCCAGCTCACCTGTCTGGACTAGCGGTTACAATGAGCAGTTCTTC. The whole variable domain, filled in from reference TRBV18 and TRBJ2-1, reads NAGVMQNPRHLVRRRGQEARLRCSPMKGHSHVYWYRQLPEEGLKFMVYLQKENIIDESGMPKERFSAEFPKEGPSILRIQQVVRGDSAAYFCASSPVWTSGYNEQFFGPGTRLTVL.

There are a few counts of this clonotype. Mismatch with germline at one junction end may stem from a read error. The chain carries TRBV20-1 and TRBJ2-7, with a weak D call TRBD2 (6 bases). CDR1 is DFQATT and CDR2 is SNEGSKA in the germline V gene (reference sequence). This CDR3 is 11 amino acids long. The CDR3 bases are TGCAGTGCAACGCTCTCCGGGACTTCCTTATTC. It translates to CSATLSGTSLF.

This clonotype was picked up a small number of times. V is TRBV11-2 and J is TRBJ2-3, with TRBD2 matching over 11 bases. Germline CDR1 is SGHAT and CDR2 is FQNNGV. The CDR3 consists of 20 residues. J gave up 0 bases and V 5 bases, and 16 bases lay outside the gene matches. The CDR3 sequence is CASSILPSASGRTSTDTQYF. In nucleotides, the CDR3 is TGTGCCAGCAGCATCCTCCCTTCAGCTAGCGGGAGGACTAGCACAGATACGCAGTATTTT.

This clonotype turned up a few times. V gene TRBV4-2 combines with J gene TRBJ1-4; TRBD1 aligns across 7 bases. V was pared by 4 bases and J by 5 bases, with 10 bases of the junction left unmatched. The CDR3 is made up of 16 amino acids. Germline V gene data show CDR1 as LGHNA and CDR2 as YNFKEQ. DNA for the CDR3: TGTGCCAGCAGCCCCAACACCGGGACAGAGAATGAAAAACTGTTTTTT. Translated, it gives CASSPNTGTENEKLFF.

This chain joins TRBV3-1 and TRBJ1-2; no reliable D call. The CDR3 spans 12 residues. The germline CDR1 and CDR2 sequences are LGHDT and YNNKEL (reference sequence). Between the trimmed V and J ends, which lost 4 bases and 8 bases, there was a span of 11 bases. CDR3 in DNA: TGTGCCAGCAGCCTGAGCGCTGTCGGCTACACCTTC. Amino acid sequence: CASSLSAVGYTF.

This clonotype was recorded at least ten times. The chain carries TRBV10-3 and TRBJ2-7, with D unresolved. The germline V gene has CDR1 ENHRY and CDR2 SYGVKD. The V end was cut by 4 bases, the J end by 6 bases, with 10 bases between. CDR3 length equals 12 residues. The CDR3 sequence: CAISARSTEQYF. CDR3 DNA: TGTGCCATCAGTGCCCGTTCTACCGAGCAGTACTTC.

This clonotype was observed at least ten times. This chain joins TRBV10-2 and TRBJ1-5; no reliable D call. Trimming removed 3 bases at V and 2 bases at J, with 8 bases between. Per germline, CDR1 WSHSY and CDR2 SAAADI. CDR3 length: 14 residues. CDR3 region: CASSESGRNQPQHF. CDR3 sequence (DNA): TGCGCCAGCAGTGAATCAGGCCGCAATCAGCCCCAGCATTTT.

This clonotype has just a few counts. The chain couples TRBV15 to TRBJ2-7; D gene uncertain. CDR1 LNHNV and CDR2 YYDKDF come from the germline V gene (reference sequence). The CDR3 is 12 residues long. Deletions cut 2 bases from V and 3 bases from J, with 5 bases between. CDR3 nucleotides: TGTGCCACCAGCAGACAGAACTACGAGCAGTACTTC. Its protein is CATSRQNYEQYF.

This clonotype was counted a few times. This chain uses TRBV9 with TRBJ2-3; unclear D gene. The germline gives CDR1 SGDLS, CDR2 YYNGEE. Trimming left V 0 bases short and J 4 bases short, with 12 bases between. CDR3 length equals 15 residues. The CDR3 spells CASSVAVPPADTQYF. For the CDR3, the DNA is TGTGCCAGCAGCGTAGCAGTCCCCCCGGCAGATACGCAGTATTTT. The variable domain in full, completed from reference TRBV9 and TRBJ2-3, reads DSGVTQTPKHLITATGQRVTLRCSPRSGDLSVYWYQQSLDQGLQFLIQYYNGEERAKGNILERFSAQQFPDLHSELNLSSLELGDSALYFCASSVAVPPADTQYFGPGTRLTVL.

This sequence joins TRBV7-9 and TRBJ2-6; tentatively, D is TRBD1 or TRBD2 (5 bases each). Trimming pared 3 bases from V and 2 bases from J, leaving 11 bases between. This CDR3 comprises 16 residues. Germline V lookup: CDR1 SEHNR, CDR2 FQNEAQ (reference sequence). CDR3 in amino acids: CASSFLGEPGANVLTF. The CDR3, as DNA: TGTGCCAGCAGCTTTTTGGGGGAACCTGGGGCCAACGTCCTGACTTTC.

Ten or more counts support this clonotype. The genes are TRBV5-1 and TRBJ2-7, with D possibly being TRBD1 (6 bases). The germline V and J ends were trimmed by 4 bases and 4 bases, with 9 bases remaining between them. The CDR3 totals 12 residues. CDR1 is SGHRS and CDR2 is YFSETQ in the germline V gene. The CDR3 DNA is TGCGCCAGCAGCACACAGGGTTACGAGCAGTACTTC. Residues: CASSTQGYEQYF.

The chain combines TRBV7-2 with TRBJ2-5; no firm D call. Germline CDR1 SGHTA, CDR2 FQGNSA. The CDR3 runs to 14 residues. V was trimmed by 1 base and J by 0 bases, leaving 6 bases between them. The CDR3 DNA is TGTGCCAGCAGCTTAGGTAGTTACCAAGAGACCCAGTACTTC. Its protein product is CASSLGSYQETQYF.

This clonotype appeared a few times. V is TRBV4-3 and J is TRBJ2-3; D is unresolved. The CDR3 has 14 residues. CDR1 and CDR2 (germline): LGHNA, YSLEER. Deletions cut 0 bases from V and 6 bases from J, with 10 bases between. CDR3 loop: CASSQDNPQDTQYF. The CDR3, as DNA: TGCGCCAGCAGCCAAGATAACCCCCAGGATACGCAGTATTTT.

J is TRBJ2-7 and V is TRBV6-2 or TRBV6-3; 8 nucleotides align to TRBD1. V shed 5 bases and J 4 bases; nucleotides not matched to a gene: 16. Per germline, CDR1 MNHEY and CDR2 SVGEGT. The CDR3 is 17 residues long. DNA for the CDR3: TGTGCCAGCAGTCAACCGATAATCCGGGACAGGTTGTACGAGCAGTACTTC. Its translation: CASSQPIIRDRLYEQYF.

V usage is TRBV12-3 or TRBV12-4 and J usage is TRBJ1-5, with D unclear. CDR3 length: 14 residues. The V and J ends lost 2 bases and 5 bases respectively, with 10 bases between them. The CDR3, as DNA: TGTGCCAGCAGTTTATCAATCCCCGATCAGCCCCAGCATTTT. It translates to CASSLSIPDQPQHF.